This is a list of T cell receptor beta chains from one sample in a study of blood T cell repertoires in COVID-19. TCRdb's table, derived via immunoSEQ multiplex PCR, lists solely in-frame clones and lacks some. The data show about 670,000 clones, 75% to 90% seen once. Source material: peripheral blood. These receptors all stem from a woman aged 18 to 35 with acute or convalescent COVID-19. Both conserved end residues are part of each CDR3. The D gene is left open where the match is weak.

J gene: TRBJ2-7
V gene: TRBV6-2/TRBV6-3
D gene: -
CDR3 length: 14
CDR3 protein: CASSYMGASYEQYF
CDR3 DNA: TGTGCCAGCAGTTACATGGGGGCAAGCTACGAGCAGTACTTC

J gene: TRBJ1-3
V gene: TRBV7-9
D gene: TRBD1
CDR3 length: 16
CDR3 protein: CASSRQGLEYGNTIYF
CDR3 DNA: TGTGCCAGCAGCCGACAGGGACTTGAGTATGGAAACACCATATATTTT

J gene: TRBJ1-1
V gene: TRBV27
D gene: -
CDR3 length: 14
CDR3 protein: CASSLGQGMVEAFF
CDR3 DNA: TGTGCCAGCAGTTTGGGGCAGGGGATGGTTGAAGCTTTCTTT

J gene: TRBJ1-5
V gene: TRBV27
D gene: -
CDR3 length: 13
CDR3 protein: CASSRRGREPQHF
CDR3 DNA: TGTGCCAGCAGTCGACGGGGAAGGGAGCCCCAGCATTTT

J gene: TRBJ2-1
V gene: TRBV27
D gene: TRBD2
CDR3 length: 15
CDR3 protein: CASSLTSGAAGEQFF
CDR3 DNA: TGTGCCAGCAGTCTGACTAGCGGGGCGGCGGGTGAGCAGTTCTTC

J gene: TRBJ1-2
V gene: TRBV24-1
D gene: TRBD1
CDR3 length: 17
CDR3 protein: CATSDYSGTGIGYGYTF
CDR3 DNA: TGTGCCACCAGTGATTACTCCGGGACAGGGATTGGCTATGGCTACACCTTC

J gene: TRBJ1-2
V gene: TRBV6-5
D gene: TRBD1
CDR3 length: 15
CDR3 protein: CASRRRDSENYGYTF
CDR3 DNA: TGTGCCAGCAGACGAAGGGACAGCGAGAACTATGGCTACACCTTC

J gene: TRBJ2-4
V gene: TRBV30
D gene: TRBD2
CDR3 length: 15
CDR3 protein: CAWSNGGGAGDIQYF
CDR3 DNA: TGTGCCTGGAGTAATGGTGGTGGGGCGGGGGACATTCAGTACTTC

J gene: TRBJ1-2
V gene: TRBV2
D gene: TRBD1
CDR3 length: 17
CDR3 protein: CASSTQRTGGRNYGYTF
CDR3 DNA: TGTGCCAGCAGTACCCAAAGGACAGGGGGCCGTAACTATGGCTACACCTTC

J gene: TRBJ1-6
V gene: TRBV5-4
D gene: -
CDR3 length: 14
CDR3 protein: CASSFQGSNSPLHF
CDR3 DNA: TGTGCCAGCAGCTTTCAGGGGAGTAATTCACCCCTCCACTTT

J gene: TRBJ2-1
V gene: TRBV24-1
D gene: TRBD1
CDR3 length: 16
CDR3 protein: CATSSQGGGLYNEQFF
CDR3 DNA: TGTGCCACCAGTTCCCAAGGGGGCGGCCTCTACAATGAGCAGTTCTTC